Sequencing of this T cell receptor (beta chain) was carried out in a study of cytotoxic CD8 clonotypes in ibrutinib-treated CLL. Only in-frame clones appear in the TCRdb table, and some are missing; sequencing was by immunoSEQ multiplex PCR. The sample yields fewer than 300,000 clones, 76% seen once. The germline V gene encodes CDR1 MNHEY and CDR2 SVGAGI. The length of the CDR3 is 14 residues. The ends were cut back, 4 bases at V and 6 bases at J, with 13 bases in the middle. This clone occurred once. The sequence was collected from a human donor with chronic lymphocytic leukemia. The chain couples TRBV6-5 to TRBJ2-1; D might be TRBD1 or TRBD2, each matching 5 bases. The sequencing used PBMCs, collected at disease progression, from a patient treated with ibrutinib. CDR3 bases: TGTGCCAGCAGTTTCCGGGACGGCCTCAATGAGCAGTTCTTC. Amino acids: CASSFRDGLNEQFF.